This T cell receptor beta chain comes out of a study of T-cell memory formation after mild COVID-19. TCRdb reanalysed the 5' RACE reads using MiXCR and keeps one entry per CDR3 protein. This table has 400,000 to 500,000 distinct CDR3 sequences, 20% to 30% appearing once. This CDR3 is 15 amino acids long. Germline CDR1 and CDR2: SGDLS and YYNGEE. V was clipped by 3 bases and J by 5 bases, with 15 bases between them. Sequenced sample: PBMCs or a T cell subset sorted from them (not recorded which). This receptor was taken from an adult woman who had mild COVID-19 (a few samples of this study predate the infection). Cell type and time point are not known. The J gene is TRBJ2-1, the V gene TRBV9; D may be TRBD1 (5 bases). Here the CDR3 DNA reads TGTGCCAGCAGCGGCACAGGATACACCAACAATGAGCAGTTCTTC. It encodes CASSGTGYTNNEQFF.